This is a list of T cell receptor beta chains from one sample in a study of T cell changes during pregnancy in multiple sclerosis. This table comes from immunoSEQ multiplex PCR, and its TCRdb copy is limited to in-frame clones, with some not included. The data hold about 59,000 clones, with about 93% observed a single time. This sample comprised CD8+ T cells from peripheral blood mononuclear cells, obtained in the third trimester of pregnancy. The receptors here all came from a female donor with multiple sclerosis, enrolled in a pregnancy study. The CDR3 runs from the conserved cysteine through the conserved F or W. Each record gives: J gene, clone size, D gene, V gene, CDR3 protein, CDR3 DNA. D genes are given only for firm matches. The size entry is marked missing in some rows and otherwise reads once, few, many or a size class.

j_gene: TRBJ2-4
abundance: NA
d_gene: NA
v_gene: TRBV6-1
CDR3aa: CASSERGAGLAKNIQYF
CDR3nt: TGTGCCAGCAGTGAGAGGGGAGCGGGTCTAGCCAAAAACATTCAGTACTTC

j_gene: TRBJ1-3
abundance: NA
d_gene: TRBD1
v_gene: TRBV11-2
CDR3aa: CASSLKAVGQGASGNTIYF
CDR3nt: TGTGCCAGCAGCTTGAAAGCTGTCGGACAGGGGGCATCGGGAAACACCATATATTTT

j_gene: TRBJ2-7
abundance: NA
d_gene: TRBD1
v_gene: TRBV7-9
CDR3aa: CASSPSGGRTHYEQYF
CDR3nt: TGTGCCAGCTCCCCTTCAGGGGGAAGGACGCATTACGAGCAGTACTTC

j_gene: TRBJ2-5
abundance: NA
d_gene: TRBD1
v_gene: TRBV4-1
CDR3aa: CASSQRGQGFQETQYF
CDR3nt: TGCGCCAGCAGCCAGAGAGGACAGGGGTTCCAAGAGACCCAGTACTTC

j_gene: TRBJ1-2
abundance: NA
d_gene: NA
v_gene: TRBV4-2
CDR3aa: CASSQDRTNLYGYTF
CDR3nt: TGTGCCAGCAGCCAAGACAGGACAAATCTCTATGGCTACACCTTC

j_gene: TRBJ2-7
abundance: NA
d_gene: NA
v_gene: TRBV18
CDR3aa: CASSPPLPSYEQYF
CDR3nt: TGTGCCAGCTCACCACCGCTACCATCCTACGAGCAGTACTTC

j_gene: TRBJ2-7
abundance: NA
d_gene: TRBD1
v_gene: TRBV5-6
CDR3aa: CASSTNRGLDEQYF
CDR3nt: TGTGCCAGCAGCACTAACAGGGGGCTCGACGAGCAGTACTTC

j_gene: TRBJ1-2
abundance: NA
d_gene: NA
v_gene: TRBV9
CDR3aa: CASSVATGSYGYTF
CDR3nt: TGTGCCAGCAGCGTAGCGACAGGTAGCTATGGCTACACCTTC

j_gene: TRBJ2-1
abundance: once
d_gene: NA
v_gene: TRBV19
CDR3aa: CASSSGNMNEQFF
CDR3nt: TGTGCCAGTAGTAGCGGGAATATGAATGAGCAGTTCTTC

j_gene: TRBJ1-1
abundance: NA
d_gene: TRBD1
v_gene: TRBV19
CDR3aa: CASSMTGTGGFTEAFF
CDR3nt: TGTGCCAGTAGTATGACCGGGACAGGGGGTTTTACTGAAGCTTTCTTT

j_gene: TRBJ2-5
abundance: NA
d_gene: TRBD2
v_gene: TRBV9
CDR3aa: CASSVAGGNQETQYF
CDR3nt: TGTGCCAGCAGCGTAGCCGGGGGGAACCAAGAGACCCAGTACTTC

j_gene: TRBJ2-7
abundance: NA
d_gene: NA
v_gene: TRBV28
CDR3aa: CASSLYPQSYEQYF
CDR3nt: TGTGCCAGCAGTTTATACCCCCAGTCCTACGAGCAGTACTTC

j_gene: TRBJ2-1
abundance: NA
d_gene: TRBD2
v_gene: TRBV18
CDR3aa: CASSPGTRGGNEQFF
CDR3nt: TGTGCCAGCTCACCTGGGACTCGGGGGGGTAATGAGCAGTTCTTC

j_gene: TRBJ2-5
abundance: once
d_gene: NA
v_gene: TRBV12-5
CDR3aa: CASGAQEYQETQYF
CDR3nt: TGTGCTAGTGGTGCACAGGAGTACCAAGAGACCCAGTACTTC

j_gene: TRBJ1-2
abundance: NA
d_gene: TRBD1
v_gene: TRBV29-1
CDR3aa: CSVVPGQGAFGYTF
CDR3nt: TGCAGCGTGGTACCGGGACAGGGGGCTTTTGGCTACACCTTC

j_gene: TRBJ1-1
abundance: NA
d_gene: TRBD1
v_gene: TRBV19
CDR3aa: CASSPGQGNTEAFF
CDR3nt: TGTGCCAGTAGTCCTGGACAGGGGAACACTGAAGCTTTCTTT

j_gene: TRBJ2-1
abundance: NA
d_gene: NA
v_gene: TRBV6-5
CDR3aa: CASSYSTGPPYNEQFF
CDR3nt: TGTGCCAGCAGTTACTCGACAGGCCCTCCTTACAATGAGCAGTTCTTC

j_gene: TRBJ2-7
abundance: NA
d_gene: TRBD1
v_gene: TRBV6-5
CDR3aa: CASTSRDRVHEQYF
CDR3nt: TGTGCCAGCACCTCTAGGGACAGGGTACACGAGCAGTACTTC

j_gene: TRBJ2-1
abundance: few
d_gene: TRBD2
v_gene: TRBV19
CDR3aa: CASRTSGRGNEQFF
CDR3nt: TGTGCCAGTAGGACTAGCGGGAGGGGAAATGAGCAGTTCTTC

j_gene: TRBJ1-2
abundance: once
d_gene: TRBD1
v_gene: TRBV18
CDR3aa: CASSPGTVYGYTF
CDR3nt: TGTGCCAGCTCACCCGGGACAGTTTATGGCTACACCTTC

j_gene: TRBJ2-7
abundance: NA
d_gene: NA
v_gene: TRBV11-3
CDR3aa: CASSLEKGQRGFSTYEQYF
CDR3nt: TGTGCCAGCAGCTTAGAAAAGGGGCAGAGGGGGTTCTCAACCTACGAGCAGTACTTC

j_gene: TRBJ1-2
abundance: NA
d_gene: NA
v_gene: TRBV29-1
CDR3aa: CSVDGWGPLGYGYTF
CDR3nt: TGCAGCGTCGACGGATGGGGCCCCTTAGGGTATGGCTACACCTTC

j_gene: TRBJ2-7
abundance: NA
d_gene: TRBD1
v_gene: TRBV10-2
CDR3aa: CASSPGTDLSYEQYF
CDR3nt: TGCGCCAGCAGTCCCGGGACAGACCTCTCCTACGAGCAGTACTTC

j_gene: TRBJ2-1
abundance: NA
d_gene: NA
v_gene: TRBV27
CDR3aa: CASSVQGGEQFF
CDR3nt: TGTGCCAGCAGTGTCCAGGGTGGTGAGCAGTTCTTC